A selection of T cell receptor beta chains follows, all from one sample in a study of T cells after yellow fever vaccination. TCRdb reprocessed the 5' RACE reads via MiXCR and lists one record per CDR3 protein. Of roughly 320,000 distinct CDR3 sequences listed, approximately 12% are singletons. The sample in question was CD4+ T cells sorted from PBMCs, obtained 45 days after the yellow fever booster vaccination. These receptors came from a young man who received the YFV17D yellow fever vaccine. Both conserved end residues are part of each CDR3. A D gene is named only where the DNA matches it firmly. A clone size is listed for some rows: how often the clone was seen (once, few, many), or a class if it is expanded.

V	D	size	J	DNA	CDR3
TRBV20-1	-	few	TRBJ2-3	TGCAGTGCTAAGGCCTCGGGAACGCAGTATTTT	CSAKASGTQYF
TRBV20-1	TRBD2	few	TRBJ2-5	TGCAGTGCTACCAGCGGGGGGCCGGTTGAGACCCAGTACTTC	CSATSGGPVETQYF
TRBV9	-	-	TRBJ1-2	TGTGCCAGCGCGCGGCAGCTAAACTATGGCTACACCTTC	CASARQLNYGYTF
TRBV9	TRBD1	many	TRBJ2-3	TGTGCCAGCAGCGTCGAACAGGGGGCAGATACGCAGTATTTT	CASSVEQGADTQYF
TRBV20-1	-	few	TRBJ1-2	TGCAGTGCTAGCCGCGGGGCCGGTGGCTACACCTTC	CSASRGAGGYTF
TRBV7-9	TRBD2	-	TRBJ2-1	TGTGCCAGCAGCTTACCCGGGACTAGGGACAATGAGCAGTTCTTC	CASSLPGTRDNEQFF
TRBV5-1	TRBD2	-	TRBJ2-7	TGCGCCAGCAGGTCTAGCGGGGGGACCTACGAGCAGTACTTC	CASRSSGGTYEQYF
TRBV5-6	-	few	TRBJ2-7	TGTGCCAGCCGGACCGGGCAGGGGCGTTTTTACGAGCAGTACTTC	CASRTGQGRFYEQYF
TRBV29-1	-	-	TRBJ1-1	TGCAGCGCCTGGACAGATATCAACACTGAAGCTTTCTTT	CSAWTDINTEAFF
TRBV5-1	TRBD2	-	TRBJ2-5	TGCGCCAGCAGGGAGGAGGGGCTAGCGGCAGAGACCCAGTACTTC	CASREEGLAAETQYF
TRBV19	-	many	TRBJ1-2	TGTGCCAGTAGTATTTGGGGTAACTATGGCTACACCTTC	CASSIWGNYGYTF
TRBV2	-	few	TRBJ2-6	TGTGCCACTACCCCCCCTGGGGCCAACGTCCTGACTTTC	CATTPPGANVLTF
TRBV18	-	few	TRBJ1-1	TGTGCCAGCCAAGTCGGGGAGAACACTGAAGCTTTCTTT	CASQVGENTEAFF
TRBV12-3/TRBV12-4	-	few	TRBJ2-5	TGTGCCAGCAGTTTGGGGGGGGGCCCAGAGACCCAGTACTTC	CASSLGGGPETQYF
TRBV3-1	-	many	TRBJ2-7	TGTGCCAGCAGCTATTGGACGTATGGCCAGGATTACGAGCAGTACTTC	CASSYWTYGQDYEQYF
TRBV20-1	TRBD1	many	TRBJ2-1	TGCAGTGCCCCTCACAGGGGGCAGAGCAATGAGCAGTTCTTC	CSAPHRGQSNEQFF
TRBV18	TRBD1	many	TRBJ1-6	TGTGCCAGCAGTCCAGGGGGTGATTCACCCCTCCACTTT	CASSPGGDSPLHF
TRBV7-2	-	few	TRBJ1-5	TGTGCCAGCAGCTTAGATAATAGGGGTGGCAATCAGCCCCAGCATTTT	CASSLDNRGGNQPQHF
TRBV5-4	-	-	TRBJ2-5	TGTGCCAGCAGCTTCGGGGCCCAAGAGACCCAGTACTTC	CASSFGAQETQYF
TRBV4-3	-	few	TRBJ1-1	TGCGCCAGCAGCCAAGATGGGGGGCCAGGGCCTCGCACTGAAGCTTTCTTT	CASSQDGGPGPRTEAFF
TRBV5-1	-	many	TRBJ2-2	TGCGCCAGCAGCTTGGAGTCCGCCGGCGGGGAGCTGTTTTTT	CASSLESAGGELFF
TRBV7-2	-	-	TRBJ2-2	TGTGCCAGCACCCAGAGACAGGAGAACACCGGGGAGCTGTTTTTT	CASTQRQENTGELFF
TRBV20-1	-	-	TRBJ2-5	TGCAGTGCTAGAGATGGGTGGGGGCGAGAGACCCAGTACTTC	CSARDGWGRETQYF
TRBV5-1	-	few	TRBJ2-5	TGCGCCAGCAGCTTAGTCCGGGCGCCCCAAGAGACCCAGTACTTC	CASSLVRAPQETQYF
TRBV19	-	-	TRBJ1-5	TGTGCCAGTACCAGGTCCGTGGGATGGGGTCAGCCCCAGCATTTT	CASTRSVGWGQPQHF
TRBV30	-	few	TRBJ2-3	TGTGCCTGGGCCCTTGGAACAGGGGATACGCAGTATTTT	CAWALGTGDTQYF
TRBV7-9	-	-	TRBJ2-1	TGTGCCAGCAGCCCCATAGGGCGGCAGTTCTTC	CASSPIGRQFF